The sequence of this T cell receptor (beta chain) was determined in a study of T cells in Graves' hyperthyroidism and ophthalmopathy. Study-wide points: Blood also contained most expanded thyroid clonotypes above 0.001. A model built on 13 V-J features separated ophthalmopathy from stable hyperthyroidism.

RNA transcripts served as the template for amplifying TCR beta CDR3 regions. The HTBI primer set drove a first-round RT-PCR of the TCR CDR3. TCRdb re-called the multiplex PCR reads through MiXCR, storing one row per CDR3 protein. The sample has some 600,000 distinct CDR3 sequences, about 43% seen once. Trimming left V 8 bases short and J 5 bases short, with 12 bases between. The CDR3 is 12 residues long. The germline gives CDR1 MGHDK, CDR2 SYGVNS. Regarding this clonotype: Antigen specificity is unknown.

Aged 18 to 65, the patients had hyperthyroidism that was newly diagnosed and had lasted under 2 months. The rearrangement links TRBV25-1 to TRBJ2-5; D unresolved. The receptor was derived from a woman aged 18 to 35 with Graves' hyperthyroidism. Sequencing used peripheral blood or thyroid tissue (not recorded which). CDR3 sequence (DNA): TGTGCCAGCGTGGAAACCAGGGAGACCCAGTACTTC. Its protein product is CASVETRETQYF. Together with reference TRBV25-1 and TRBJ2-5, the CDR3 gives the full variable domain: EADIYQTPRYLVIGTGKKITLECSQTMGHDKMYWYQQDPGMELHLIHYSYGVNSTEKGDLSSESTVSRIRTEHFPLTLESARPSHTSQYLCASVETRETQYFGPGTRLLVL.